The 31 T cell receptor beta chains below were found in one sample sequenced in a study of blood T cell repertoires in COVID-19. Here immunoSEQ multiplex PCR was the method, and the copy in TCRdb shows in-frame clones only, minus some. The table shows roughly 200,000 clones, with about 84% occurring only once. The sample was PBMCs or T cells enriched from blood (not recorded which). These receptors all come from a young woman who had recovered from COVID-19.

The DNA of the CDR3 is TGTGCCAGCAGCTGGACAGGGGGTAGGGCAGATACGCAGTATTTT. This encodes CASSWTGGRADTQYF. The chain joins TRBV7-9 to TRBJ2-3, with 10 bases matching TRBD1. V dropped 4 bases and J dropped 4; count of bases not matched to a gene: 5. Germline CDR1 is SEHNR and CDR2 is FQNEAQ (reference sequence). This CDR3 spans 15 amino acids.

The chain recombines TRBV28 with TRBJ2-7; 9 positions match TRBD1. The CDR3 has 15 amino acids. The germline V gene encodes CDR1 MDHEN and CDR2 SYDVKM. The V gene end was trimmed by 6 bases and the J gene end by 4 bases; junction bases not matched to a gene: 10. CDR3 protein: CASRYRGLSPYEQYF. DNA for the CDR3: TGTGCCAGCAGGTACAGGGGGCTTTCCCCATACGAGCAGTACTTC.

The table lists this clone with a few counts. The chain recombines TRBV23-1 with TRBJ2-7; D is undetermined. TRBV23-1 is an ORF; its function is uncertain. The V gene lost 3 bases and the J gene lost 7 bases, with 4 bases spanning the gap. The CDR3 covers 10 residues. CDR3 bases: TGCGCCAGCAGTCATGCGGAGCAGTACTTC. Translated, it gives CASSHAEQYF.

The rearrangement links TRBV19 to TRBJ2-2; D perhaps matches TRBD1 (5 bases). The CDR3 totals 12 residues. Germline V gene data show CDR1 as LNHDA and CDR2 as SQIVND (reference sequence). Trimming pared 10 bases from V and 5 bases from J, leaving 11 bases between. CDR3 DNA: TGTGCCACTCAGGGTCAGACCGGGGAGCTGTTTTTT. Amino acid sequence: CATQGQTGELFF.

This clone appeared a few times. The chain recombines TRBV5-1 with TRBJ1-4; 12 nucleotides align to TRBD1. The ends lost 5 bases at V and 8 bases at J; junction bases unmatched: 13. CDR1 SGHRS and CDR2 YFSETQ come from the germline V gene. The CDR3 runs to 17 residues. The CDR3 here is CASSPGTGGDLVEKLFF. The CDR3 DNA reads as TGCGCCAGCAGTCCCGGGACAGGGGGCGATCTGGTCGAAAAACTGTTTTTT.

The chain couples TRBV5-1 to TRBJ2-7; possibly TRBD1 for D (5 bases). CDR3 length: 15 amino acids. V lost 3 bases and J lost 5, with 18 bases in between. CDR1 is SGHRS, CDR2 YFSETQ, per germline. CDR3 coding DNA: TGCGCCAGCAGCTCAAAGGGGCCGATCGGAAACGAGCAGTACTTC. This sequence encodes CASSSKGPIGNEQYF.

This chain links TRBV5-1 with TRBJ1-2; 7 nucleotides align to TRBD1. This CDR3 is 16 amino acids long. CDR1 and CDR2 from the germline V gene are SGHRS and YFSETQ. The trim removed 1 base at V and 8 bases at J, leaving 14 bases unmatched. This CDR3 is CASSLWLGTDKGGYTF. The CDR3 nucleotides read TGCGCCAGCAGCTTGTGGCTCGGGACAGATAAAGGGGGCTACACCTTC.

The CDR3, as DNA: TGTGCCAGCAGCTTAGAAGGGACAGGGCATTCCTCAGAGACCCAGTACTTC. This codes for CASSLEGTGHSSETQYF. This chain joins TRBV7-8 and TRBJ2-5, with 9 bases lining up with TRBD1. CDR1 is SGHVS and CDR2 is FQNEAQ in the germline V gene. The CDR3 runs 17 residues. After removal of 1 base from V and 4 bases from J, the junction contained 10 bases not matched to a gene.

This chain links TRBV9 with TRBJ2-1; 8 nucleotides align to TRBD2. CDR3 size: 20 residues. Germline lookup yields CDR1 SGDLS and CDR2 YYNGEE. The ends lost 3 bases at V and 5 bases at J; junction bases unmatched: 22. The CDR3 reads CASSGRIFPYTSGVDNEQFF. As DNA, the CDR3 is TGTGCCAGCAGCGGACGCATTTTTCCTTATACTAGCGGAGTAGACAATGAGCAGTTCTTC.

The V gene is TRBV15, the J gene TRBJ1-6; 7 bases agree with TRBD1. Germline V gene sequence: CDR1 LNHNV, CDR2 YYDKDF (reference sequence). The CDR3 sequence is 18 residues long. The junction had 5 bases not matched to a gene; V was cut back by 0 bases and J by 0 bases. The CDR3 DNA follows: TGTGCCACCAGCAGAGAAACAGGGGCGAGCTCCTATAATTCACCCCTCCACTTT. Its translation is CATSRETGASSYNSPLHF.

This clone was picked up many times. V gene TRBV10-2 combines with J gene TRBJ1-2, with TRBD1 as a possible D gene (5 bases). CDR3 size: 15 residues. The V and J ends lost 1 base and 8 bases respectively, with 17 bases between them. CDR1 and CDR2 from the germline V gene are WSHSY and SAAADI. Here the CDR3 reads CASSEFVELKGGYTF. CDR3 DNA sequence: TGCGCCAGCAGTGAGTTTGTCGAACTTAAGGGGGGCTACACCTTC.

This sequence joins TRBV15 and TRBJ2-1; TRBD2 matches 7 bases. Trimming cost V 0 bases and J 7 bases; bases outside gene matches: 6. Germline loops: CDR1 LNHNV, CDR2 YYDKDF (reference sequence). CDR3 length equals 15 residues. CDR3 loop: CATSRDWGGMNEQFF. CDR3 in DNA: TGTGCCACCAGCAGAGATTGGGGGGGGATGAATGAGCAGTTCTTC.

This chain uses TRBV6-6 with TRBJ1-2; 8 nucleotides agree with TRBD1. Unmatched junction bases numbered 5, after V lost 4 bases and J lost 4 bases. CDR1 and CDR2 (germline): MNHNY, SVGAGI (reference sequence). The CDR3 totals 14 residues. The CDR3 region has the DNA TGTGCCAGCAGTTTGAGCACAGGGGGCTATGGCTACACCTTC. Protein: CASSLSTGGYGYTF.

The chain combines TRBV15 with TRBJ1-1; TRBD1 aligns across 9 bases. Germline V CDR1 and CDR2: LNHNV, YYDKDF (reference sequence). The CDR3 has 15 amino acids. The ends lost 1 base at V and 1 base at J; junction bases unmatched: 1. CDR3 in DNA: TGTGCCACCAGCAGAGGGGGACAGGGGAACACTGAAGCTTTCTTT. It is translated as CATSRGGQGNTEAFF. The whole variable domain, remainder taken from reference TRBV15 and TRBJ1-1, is DAMVIQNPRYQVTQFGKPVTLSCSQTLNHNVMYWYQQKSSQAPKLLFHYYDKDFNNEADTPDNFQSRRPNTSFCFLDIRSPGLGDTAMYLCATSRGGQGNTEAFFGQGTRLTVV.

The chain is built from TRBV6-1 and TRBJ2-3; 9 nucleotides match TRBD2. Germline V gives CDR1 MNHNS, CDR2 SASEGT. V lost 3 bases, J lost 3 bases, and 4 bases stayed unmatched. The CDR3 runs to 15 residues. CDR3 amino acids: CASSEASGITDTQYF. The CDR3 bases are TGTGCCAGCAGTGAGGCTAGCGGGATTACAGATACGCAGTATTTT.

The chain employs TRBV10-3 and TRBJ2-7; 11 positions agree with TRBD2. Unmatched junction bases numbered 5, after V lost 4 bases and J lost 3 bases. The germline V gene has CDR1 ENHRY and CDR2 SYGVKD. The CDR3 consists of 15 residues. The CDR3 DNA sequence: TGTGCCATCAGTGCAACTAGCGGGAGAAACTACGAGCAGTACTTC. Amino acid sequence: CAISATSGRNYEQYF.

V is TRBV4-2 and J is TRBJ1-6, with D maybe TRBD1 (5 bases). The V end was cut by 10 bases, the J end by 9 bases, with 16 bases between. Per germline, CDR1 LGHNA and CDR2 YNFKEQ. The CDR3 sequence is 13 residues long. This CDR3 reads CAIGRGLSSPLHF. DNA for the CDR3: TGTGCCATCGGGAGGGGACTTTCTTCACCCCTCCACTTT.

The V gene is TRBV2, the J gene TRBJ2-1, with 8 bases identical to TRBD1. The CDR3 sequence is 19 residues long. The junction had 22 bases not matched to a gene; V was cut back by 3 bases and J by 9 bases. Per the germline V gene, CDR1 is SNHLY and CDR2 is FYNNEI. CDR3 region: CASSEAQGAGTQRSLEQFF. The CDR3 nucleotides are TGTGCCAGCAGTGAGGCCCAGGGGGCCGGGACTCAGAGGAGTCTTGAGCAGTTCTTC. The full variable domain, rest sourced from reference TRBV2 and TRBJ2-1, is EPEVTQTPSHQVTQMGQEVILRCVPISNHLYFYWYRQILGQKVEFLVSFYNNEISEKSEIFDDQFSVERPDGSNFTLKIRSTKLEDSAMYFCASSEAQGAGTQRSLEQFFGPGTRLTVL.

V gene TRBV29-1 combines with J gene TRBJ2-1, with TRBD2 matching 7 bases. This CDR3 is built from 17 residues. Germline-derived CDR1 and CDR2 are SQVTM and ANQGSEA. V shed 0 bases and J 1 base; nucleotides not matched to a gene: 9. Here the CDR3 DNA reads TGCAGCGTTGAAGAAATTTTAGGACTAGGGTCCTACAATGAGCAGTTCTTC. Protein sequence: CSVEEILGLGSYNEQFF.

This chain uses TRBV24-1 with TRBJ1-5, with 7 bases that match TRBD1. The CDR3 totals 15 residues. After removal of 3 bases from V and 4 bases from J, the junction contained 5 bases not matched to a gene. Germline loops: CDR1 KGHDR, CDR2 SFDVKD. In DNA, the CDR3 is TGTGCCACCAGTGATCCGGGGACAGAGAATCAGCCCCAGCATTTT. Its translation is CATSDPGTENQPQHF.

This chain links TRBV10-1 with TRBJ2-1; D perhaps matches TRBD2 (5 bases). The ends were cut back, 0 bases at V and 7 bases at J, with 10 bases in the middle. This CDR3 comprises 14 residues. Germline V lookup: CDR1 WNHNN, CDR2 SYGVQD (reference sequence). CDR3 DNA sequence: TGCGCCAGCAGTGAGTCGAACCGCGGGAATGAGCAGTTCTTC. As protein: CASSESNRGNEQFF.

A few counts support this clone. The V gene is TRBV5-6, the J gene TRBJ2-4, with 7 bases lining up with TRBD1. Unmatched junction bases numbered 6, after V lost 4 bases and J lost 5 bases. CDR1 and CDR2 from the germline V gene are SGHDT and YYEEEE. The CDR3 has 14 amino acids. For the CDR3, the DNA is TGTGCCAGCAGCCGGGACAGAGCACAAAACATTCAGTACTTC. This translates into CASSRDRAQNIQYF.

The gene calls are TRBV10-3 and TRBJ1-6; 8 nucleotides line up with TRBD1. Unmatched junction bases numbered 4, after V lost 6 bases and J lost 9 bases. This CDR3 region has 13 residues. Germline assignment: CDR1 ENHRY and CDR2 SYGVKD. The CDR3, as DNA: TGTGCCATCAGCCTCGGACAGGGTTCACCCCTCCACTTT. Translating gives CAISLGQGSPLHF.

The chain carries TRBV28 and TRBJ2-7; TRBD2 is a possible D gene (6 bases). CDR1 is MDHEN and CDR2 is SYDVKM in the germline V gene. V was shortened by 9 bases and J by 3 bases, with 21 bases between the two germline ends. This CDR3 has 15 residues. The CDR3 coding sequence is TGTGCCAGTTTTCCCACCGGAGGGGCCCACTACGAGCAGTACTTC. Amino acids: CASFPTGGAHYEQYF.

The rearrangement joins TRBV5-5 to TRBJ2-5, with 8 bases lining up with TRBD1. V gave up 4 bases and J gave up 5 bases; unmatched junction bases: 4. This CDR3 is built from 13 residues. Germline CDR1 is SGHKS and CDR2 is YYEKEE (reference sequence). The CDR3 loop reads CASSVDRVETQYF. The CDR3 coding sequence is TGTGCCAGCAGCGTGGACAGGGTGGAGACCCAGTACTTC.

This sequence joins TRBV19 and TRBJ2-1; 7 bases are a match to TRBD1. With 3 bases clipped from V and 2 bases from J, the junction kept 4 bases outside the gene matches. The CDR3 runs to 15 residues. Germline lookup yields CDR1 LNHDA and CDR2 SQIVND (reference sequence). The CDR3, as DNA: TGTGCCAGTAGTATTAGAGGGGGCCCCTACAATGAGCAGTTCTTC. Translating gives CASSIRGGPYNEQFF.

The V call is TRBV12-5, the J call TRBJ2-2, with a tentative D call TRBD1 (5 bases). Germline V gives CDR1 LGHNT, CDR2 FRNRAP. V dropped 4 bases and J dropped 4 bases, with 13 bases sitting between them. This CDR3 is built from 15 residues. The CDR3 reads CASGSPGLGTGELFF. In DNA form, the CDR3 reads TGTGCTAGTGGTTCCCCAGGGTTGGGCACCGGGGAGCTGTTTTTT.

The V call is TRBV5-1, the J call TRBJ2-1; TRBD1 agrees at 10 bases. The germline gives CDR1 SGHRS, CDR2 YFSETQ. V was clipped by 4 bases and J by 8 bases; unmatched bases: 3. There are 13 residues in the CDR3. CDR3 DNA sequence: TGCGCCAGCAGCGGGACAGGGGTCGATGAGCAGTTCTTC. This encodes CASSGTGVDEQFF.

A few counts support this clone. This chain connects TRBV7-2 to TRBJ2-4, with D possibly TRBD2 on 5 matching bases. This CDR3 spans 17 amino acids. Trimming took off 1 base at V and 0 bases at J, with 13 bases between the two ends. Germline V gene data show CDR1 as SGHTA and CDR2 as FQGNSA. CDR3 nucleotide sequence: TGTGCCAGCAGCTTAGGTCCGGGGTATCCAGCCAAAAACATTCAGTACTTC. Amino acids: CASSLGPGYPAKNIQYF.

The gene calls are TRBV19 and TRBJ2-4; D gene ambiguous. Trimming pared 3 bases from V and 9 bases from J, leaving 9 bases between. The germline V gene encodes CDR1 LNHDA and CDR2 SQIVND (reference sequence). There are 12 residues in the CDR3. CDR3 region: CASSIPTGIQYF. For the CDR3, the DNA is TGTGCCAGTAGTATTCCCACCGGCATTCAGTACTTC.

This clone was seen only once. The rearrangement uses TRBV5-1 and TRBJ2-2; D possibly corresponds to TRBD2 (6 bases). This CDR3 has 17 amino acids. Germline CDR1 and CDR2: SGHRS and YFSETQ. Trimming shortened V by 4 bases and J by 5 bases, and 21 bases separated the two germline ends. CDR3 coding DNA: TGCGCCAGCAGCATGTCAGGAGGGAGCTTAGGGACCGGGGAGCTGTTTTTT. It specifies CASSMSGGSLGTGELFF. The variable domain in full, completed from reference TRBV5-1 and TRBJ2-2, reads KAGVTQTPRYLIKTRGQQVTLSCSPISGHRSVSWYQQTPGQGLQFLFEYFSETQRNKGNFPGRFSGRQFSNSRSEMNVSTLELGDSALYLCASSMSGGSLGTGELFFGEGSRLTVL.